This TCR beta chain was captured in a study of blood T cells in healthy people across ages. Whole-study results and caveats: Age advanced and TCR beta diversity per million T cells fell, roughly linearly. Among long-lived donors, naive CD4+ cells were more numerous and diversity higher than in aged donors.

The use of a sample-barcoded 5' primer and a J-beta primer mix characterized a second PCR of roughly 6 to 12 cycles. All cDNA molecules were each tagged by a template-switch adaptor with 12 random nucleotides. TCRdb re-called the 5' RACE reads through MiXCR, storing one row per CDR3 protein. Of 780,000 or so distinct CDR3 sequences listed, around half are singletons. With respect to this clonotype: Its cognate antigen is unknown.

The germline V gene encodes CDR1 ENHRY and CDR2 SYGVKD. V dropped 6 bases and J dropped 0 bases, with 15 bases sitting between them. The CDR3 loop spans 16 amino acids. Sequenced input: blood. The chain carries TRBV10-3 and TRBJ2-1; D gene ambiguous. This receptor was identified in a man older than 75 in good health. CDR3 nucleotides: TGTGCCATCAGGCCTTCCAAGACTGACTCCTACAATGAGCAGTTCTTC. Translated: CAIRPSKTDSYNEQFF.